Below, 21 T cell receptor beta chains from the same sample are listed, as sequenced in a study of cytomegalovirus exposure and HLA in healthy donors (dated by TCRdb to about 2017). The library was made by the immunoSEQ multiplex PCR assay. TCRdb took over this immuneACCESS table, retaining in-frame rearrangements with V and J assigned. Such tables are incomplete; in checked studies, under half of the missing clones stem from an unresolved V gene, and the remainder is unexplained. For this sample the table gives over 110,000 clones, of which about nine tenths were detected only once. The top ten clones comprise just under 3% of the sample. Input material: PBMCs. Receptors were obtained from a man between 18 and 35 years old in good health and CMV-seronegative.

The chain uses TRBV14 and TRBJ2-7, with D perhaps TRBD2 (7 bases). The CDR3 runs 13 residues. The V end lost 3 bases, the J end lost 6 bases, and 12 bases lay between the germline ends. Germline CDR1 is SGHDN and CDR2 is FVKESK. As DNA, the CDR3 is TGTGCCAGCAGCCAGGGGGGGCGCACCGAGCAGTACTTC. Translation: CASSQGGRTEQYF.

The V and J genes are TRBV7-9 and TRBJ2-1; TRBD2 matches 9 bases. Per the germline V gene, CDR1 is SEHNR and CDR2 is FQNEAQ (reference sequence). V dropped 4 bases and J dropped 10; count of bases not matched to a gene: 14. CDR3 size: 16 residues. The CDR3 DNA follows: TGTGCCAGCAGCTCCCCAGCGGGAGGATCAACTGACGAGCAGTTCTTC. It specifies CASSSPAGGSTDEQFF.

This chain links TRBV7-2 with TRBJ2-7; 12 bases align to TRBD1. With 3 bases clipped from V and 4 bases from J, the junction kept 7 bases outside the gene matches. CDR1 and CDR2 from the germline V gene are SGHTA and FQGNSA. The CDR3 sequence is 16 residues long. CDR3 loop: CASSLLGTGGRYEQYF. The DNA for the CDR3 is TGTGCCAGCAGCTTGTTAGGGACAGGGGGCAGGTACGAGCAGTACTTC.

This clone was found once. As DNA, the CDR3 is TGTGCCAGCAGTGTCGTCAGGACAGTACTTTATTCACCCCTCCACTTT. Amino acids: CASSVVRTVLYSPLHF. The chain carries TRBV6-1 and TRBJ1-6, with D possibly matching TRBD1 (6 bases). V lost 4 bases and J lost 8, with 18 bases in between. The V gene's germline CDR1 is MNHNS and CDR2 SASEGT. The CDR3 spans 16 residues.

The chain is built from TRBV27 and TRBJ1-1; D is undetermined. CDR3 length: 15 residues. Trimming removed 2 bases at V and 3 bases at J, with 13 bases between. Germline V gives CDR1 MNHEY, CDR2 SMNVEV (reference sequence). CDR3 DNA sequence: TGTGCCAGCAGTTTAGATCCCACATCTTACACTGAAGCTTTCTTT. Protein product: CASSLDPTSYTEAFF.

This clone was recorded a few times. In nucleotides, the CDR3 is TGTGCCAGCAGCCCAGGGTGGATCGGTGAAAAACTGTTTTTT. Its translation is CASSPGWIGEKLFF. The chain couples TRBV2 to TRBJ1-4; weak D call: TRBD1 (5 bases). CDR1 is SNHLY and CDR2 is FYNNEI in the germline V gene. CDR3 length: 14 residues. Deletions cut 6 bases from V and 7 bases from J, with 15 bases between.

V usage is TRBV6-5 and J usage is TRBJ2-2, with D uncertain. The germline V and J ends were trimmed by 6 bases and 7 bases, with 12 bases remaining between them. The V gene's germline CDR1 is MNHEY and CDR2 SVGAGI. This CDR3 contains 13 residues. CDR3 bases: TGTGCCAGCAGCCGTACTGTGCTCGGGGAGCTGTTTTTT. This encodes CASSRTVLGELFF.

J is TRBJ1-1 and V is TRBV27; D remains unclear. The V and J ends lost 0 bases and 0 bases respectively, with 8 bases between them. This CDR3 comprises 15 residues. Germline CDR1 reads MNHEY; CDR2 reads SMNVEV (reference sequence). The CDR3 protein is CASSLSPAVNTEAFF. Here the CDR3 DNA reads TGTGCCAGCAGTTTATCCCCAGCGGTGAACACTGAAGCTTTCTTT.

The rearrangement uses TRBV15 and TRBJ2-5, with D maybe TRBD2 (6 bases). This CDR3 comprises 13 residues. CDR1 and CDR2 from the germline V gene are LNHNV and YYDKDF (reference sequence). V was clipped by 1 base and J by 5 bases, with 8 bases between them. The CDR3 DNA follows: TGTGCCACCAGCAGAGGGGCGGGGGAGACCCAGTACTTC. Its translation is CATSRGAGETQYF.

This clone was found a few times. The chain recombines TRBV7-9 with TRBJ2-3; D unresolved. CDR1 and CDR2 (germline): SEHNR, FQNEAQ (reference sequence). V was clipped by 5 bases and J by 7 bases, with 16 bases between them. This CDR3 has 14 residues. CDR3 DNA sequence: TGTGCCAGCAGCCCCCAAGTTGTCGGTAATACGCAGTATTTT. This encodes CASSPQVVGNTQYF.

In nucleotides, the CDR3 is TGTGCCTTTGTTTCGGGACAGGGGTTGAACACTGAAGCTTTCTTT. Protein: CAFVSGQGLNTEAFF. This chain connects TRBV30 to TRBJ1-1, with TRBD1 matching 10 bases. J was trimmed by 0 bases and V by 7 bases; bases with no gene match: 8. CDR1 and CDR2 from the germline V gene are GTSNPN and SVGIG (reference sequence). The CDR3 spans 15 residues.

This chain joins TRBV7-2 and TRBJ1-2, with D tentatively TRBD1 (5 bases). Germline V gene sequence: CDR1 SGHTA, CDR2 FQGNSA. CDR3 size: 15 residues. Deletions cut 5 bases from V and 4 bases from J, with 17 bases between. The CDR3 DNA is TGTGCCAGCAGCCCCGAGGGACTTGGGGGCTATGGCTACACCTTC. This gives the protein CASSPEGLGGYGYTF.

V and J are TRBV4-2 and TRBJ1-5; D uncertain. V lost 1 base and J lost 3, with 10 bases in between. The CDR3 covers 15 residues. Per the germline V gene, CDR1 is LGHNA and CDR2 is YNFKEQ. The DNA for the CDR3 is TGTGCCAGCAGCCAAGTTAGCCGTGACAATCAGCCCCAGCATTTT. Protein product: CASSQVSRDNQPQHF.

The V gene is TRBV12-5, the J gene TRBJ2-1; D unresolved. CDR3 length: 15 residues. Germline V gives CDR1 LGHNT, CDR2 FRNRAP. V was shortened by 1 base and J by 0 bases, with 7 bases between the two germline ends. The CDR3 loop reads CASGLGGSSYNEQFF. Here the CDR3 DNA reads TGTGCTAGTGGTTTGGGCGGAAGCTCCTACAATGAGCAGTTCTTC.

The J gene is TRBJ1-1, the V gene TRBV30, with D uncertain. The CDR3 is made up of 13 amino acids. Germline CDR1 is GTSNPN and CDR2 is SVGIG (reference sequence). Trimming stripped 7 bases from V and 5 bases from J, with 17 bases between. DNA for the CDR3: TGTGCCTCCCGTTATGGAGCTGGGACTGAAGCTTTCTTT. This codes for CASRYGAGTEAFF.

CDR3 sequence reads: CASSPRQTIFTNYGYTF. The CDR3 DNA reads TGTGCCAGCAGCCCGAGACAGACGATCTTTACTAACTATGGCTACACCTTC. The V gene is TRBV7-9, the J gene TRBJ1-2, with D possibly matching TRBD1 (5 bases). The CDR3 runs to 17 residues. Deletions cut 5 bases from V and 0 bases from J, with 19 bases between. CDR1 and CDR2 from the germline V gene are SEHNR and FQNEAQ (reference sequence).

V usage is TRBV12-5 and J usage is TRBJ2-7, with TRBD2 matching over 9 bases. Germline trimming cut 9 bases from V and 5 bases from J; bases unmatched to any gene: 8. There are 13 residues in the CDR3. Germline assignment: CDR1 LGHNT and CDR2 FRNRAP. This CDR3 is CASLSSGADEQYF. The CDR3 DNA is TGTGCTAGCCTATCTAGCGGGGCGGACGAGCAGTACTTC. The complete variable domain, with remaining parts taken from reference TRBV12-5 and TRBJ2-7, reads DARVTQTPRHKVTEMGQEVTMRCQPILGHNTVFWYRQTMMQGLELLAYFRNRAPLDDSGMPKDRFSAEMPDATLATLKIQPSEPRDSAVYFCASLSSGADEQYFGPGTRLTVT.

The chain joins TRBV5-1 to TRBJ1-2; D may be TRBD1 (6 bases). This CDR3 contains 14 residues. CDR1 SGHRS and CDR2 YFSETQ come from the germline V gene. V shed 0 bases and J shed 4 bases, with 10 bases lying between them. The CDR3 here is CASSLGQTGYGYTF. The CDR3, as DNA: TGCGCCAGCAGCTTGGGGCAGACAGGCTATGGCTACACCTTC.

The chain uses TRBV7-6 and TRBJ2-2, with D tentatively TRBD1 (7 bases). V gave up 0 bases and J gave up 1 base, with 9 bases separating them. There are 16 residues in the CDR3. CDR1 SGHVS and CDR2 FNYEAQ come from the germline V gene. The CDR3 coding sequence is TGTGCCAGCAGCTTAGCTCAGGGGGGGAACACCGGGGAGCTGTTTTTT. Translated: CASSLAQGGNTGELFF.

This clone has more than one count but fewer than ten. The J gene is TRBJ2-2, the V gene TRBV4-1, with unresolved D. V lost 1 base and J lost 3, with 12 bases in between. Germline V CDR1 and CDR2: MGHRA, YSYEKL. The CDR3 is 16 residues long. CDR3 residues: CASSQVDLIYTGELFF. In nucleotides, the CDR3 is TGCGCCAGCAGCCAAGTCGACTTAATATACACCGGGGAGCTGTTTTTT.

The count of this clone is one. The chain links TRBV5-1 to TRBJ1-1, with D perhaps matching TRBD1 (6 bases). CDR1 is SGHRS, CDR2 YFSETQ, per germline. V lost 1 base and J lost 3, with 13 bases in between. The CDR3 sequence is 15 residues long. The CDR3 coding sequence is TGCGCCAGCAGCTTGCAGGGGCTTATACACACTGAAGCTTTCTTT. This encodes CASSLQGLIHTEAFF.